These 9 T cell receptor beta chains originate from one sample sequenced in a study of CD8 T cells in Susac syndrome. Reverse transcription of about 0.45 to 1 ug RNA was performed with random hexamers. TCRdb fed the immunoSEQ multiplex PCR reads into MiXCR, producing one record per CDR3 protein. The repertoire holds 85,000 to 130,000 distinct CDR3 sequences, with roughly 94% as singletons. Specimen: CD8+ T cells from PBMCs. These receptors were collected from a human donor with Susac syndrome.

The CDR3, as DNA: TGTGCCAGCAGGCCGGGACACAGCAACACCGGGGAGCTGTTTTTT. Protein product: CASRPGHSNTGELFF. This rearrangement joins TRBV2 to TRBJ2-2; D possibly corresponds to TRBD1 (6 bases). Germline CDR1 and CDR2: SNHLY and FYNNEI. The V end was cut by 6 bases, the J end by 2 bases, with 13 bases between. The CDR3 is made up of 15 amino acids. Variable domain in full (rest from reference TRBV2 and TRBJ2-2): EPEVTQTPSHQVTQMGQEVILRCVPISNHLYFYWYRQILGQKVEFLVSFYNNEISEKSEIFDDQFSVERPDGSNFTLKIRSTKLEDSAMYFCASRPGHSNTGELFFGEGSRLTVL.

V is TRBV27 and J is TRBJ1-1; 10 bases agree with TRBD1. Germline V lookup: CDR1 MNHEY, CDR2 SMNVEV (reference sequence). This CDR3 has 13 residues. The CDR3 reads CTAGTGVDTEAFF. Written as DNA, the CDR3 is TGTACCGCGGGGACAGGGGTTGACACTGAAGCTTTCTTT.

This chain joins TRBV6-5 and TRBJ2-2; possible D gene TRBD1, 6 bases. The CDR3 has 15 residues. Germline values: CDR1 MNHEY, CDR2 SVGAGI. The V and J ends lost 5 bases and 7 bases respectively, with 17 bases between them. The CDR3, as DNA: TGTGCCAGCAGTCCTTCCCAGGGGTGGAGCGGGGAGCTGTTTTTT. Encoded protein: CASSPSQGWSGELFF.

The chain recombines TRBV9 with TRBJ2-1, with a weak D call TRBD1 (6 bases). From germline, CDR1 is SGDLS and CDR2 YYNGEE. With 4 bases removed from V and 5 bases from J, the gap between germline ends came to 13 bases. This CDR3 has 14 residues. CDR3 amino acids: CASSPRTANNEQFF. The CDR3 bases are TGTGCCAGCAGCCCTAGGACAGCAAACAATGAGCAGTTCTTC.

The V and J genes are TRBV2 and TRBJ2-6; perhaps TRBD2 as D (6 bases). V lost 6 bases, J lost 4 bases, and 13 bases lay in between. This CDR3 is 15 amino acids long. Germline V gene lookup returns CDR1 SNHLY and CDR2 FYNNEI. CDR3 protein: CASRLGTAGANVLTF. CDR3 sequence (DNA): TGTGCCAGCAGGTTAGGGACTGCGGGGGCCAACGTCCTGACTTTC.

The chain recombines TRBV5-1 with TRBJ2-3; weak D call: TRBD1 (5 bases). The CDR3 sequence is 15 residues long. Germline V lookup: CDR1 SGHRS, CDR2 YFSETQ. V was clipped by 0 bases and J by 5 bases, with 13 bases between them. This CDR3 reads CASSLGSGKGDTQYF. The CDR3 DNA reads as TGCGCCAGCAGCTTGGGATCAGGGAAGGGAGATACGCAGTATTTT.

V and J are TRBV15 and TRBJ2-3; 12 nucleotides align to TRBD2. This CDR3 has 16 amino acids. J gave up 7 bases and V 0 bases, and 5 bases lay outside the gene matches. Germline values: CDR1 LNHNV, CDR2 YYDKDF (reference sequence). The CDR3 sequence: CATSRDPGLAGHTQYF. CDR3 nucleotide sequence: TGTGCCACCAGCAGAGACCCTGGACTAGCGGGGCATACGCAGTATTTT.

V gene TRBV27 combines with J gene TRBJ2-7; 7 bases match TRBD2. The CDR3 length is 15 residues. The junction had 9 bases not matched to a gene; V was cut back by 0 bases and J by 7 bases. Germline CDR1 MNHEY, CDR2 SMNVEV (reference sequence). The CDR3 nucleotides read TGTGCCAGCAGTTTATCTGGCGGGGGATCGGGGGAGCAGTACTTC. It codes for CASSLSGGGSGEQYF.

V and J are TRBV14 and TRBJ2-7; D is undetermined. CDR1 SGHDN and CDR2 FVKESK come from the germline V gene. Trimming shortened V by 0 bases and J by 0 bases, and 9 bases separated the two germline ends. The CDR3 runs to 15 residues. The chain's CDR3 is CASSQESSLSYEQYF. The CDR3 DNA is TGTGCCAGCAGCCAAGAGTCATCTCTCTCCTACGAGCAGTACTTC.